This TCR beta chain was sequenced in a study of OX40 agonist ivuxolimab in advanced cancers. General study findings and limits: At 0.1 to 3.0 mg/kg, CD4+ and CD8+ blood T cells expanded clonally by week 6.

This clone was seen once. Its target is unknown. Patients were excluded for autoimmune disease history or systemic immunosuppression. Trimming took 3 bases from V and 2 from J, leaving 16 bases between them. Per the germline V gene, CDR1 is SGHKS and CDR2 is YYEKEE (reference sequence). The CDR3 runs 16 residues. Some clones are missing from TCRdb's copy, which holds only in-frame ones; the method was immunoSEQ multiplex PCR. The table includes approximately 68,000 clones, approximately 89% detected once. The source is an adult with an advanced solid tumor such as melanoma, head and neck, liver or kidney cancer. Material: CD4+ or CD8+ T cells sorted from blood, obtained in a trial of the OX40 agonist ivuxolimab. The chain is built from TRBV5-5 and TRBJ2-3, with D maybe TRBD2 (5 bases). Here the CDR3 reads CASSSLAGANTDTQYF. The CDR3 DNA is TGTGCCAGCAGCTCCCTAGCTGGAGCAAACACAGATACGCAGTATTTT.